This record covers a single T cell receptor (beta chain). CDR3 length equals 16 residues. CDR1 and CDR2 from the germline V gene are KGHDR and SFDVKD. Between the trimmed V and J ends, which lost 1 base and 8 bases, there was a span of 19 bases. Using immunoSEQ multiplex PCR, the repertoire was profiled, and TCRdb retains in-frame clones only, with some absent. The sample holds about 380,000 clones, about 89% seen once. This sample is drawn from a study of blood T cell repertoires in COVID-19. The gene calls are TRBV24-1 and TRBJ1-2; no clear D. Material: PBMCs or T cells enriched from blood (not recorded which). The clonotype originates from a man between 25 and 39 years old who had recovered from COVID-19. CDR3 DNA sequence: TGTGCCACCAGTGATTTCTTCGGACGGAGGACCGGGGGCTACACCTTC. This encodes CATSDFFGRRTGGYTF.